A selection of T cell receptor beta chains follows, all from one sample in a study of blood T cell repertoires in COVID-19. Assay: immunoSEQ multiplex PCR; the TCRdb copy retains only in-frame clones and omits some. The repertoire holds around 100,000 clones, about four fifths seen once, with 3.3% in the top ten. The source material was peripheral blood. The origin of the receptors is a woman older than 75 with active or convalescent COVID-19. CDR3s include the opening cysteine and the closing phenylalanine or tryptophan. D genes are given only for firm matches. Expanded clones are given a class, and other clones once, few, many or no size at all.

V: TRBV2
size: -
J: TRBJ1-6
D: -
DNA: TGTGCCAGTCAAGGGGGTAAGAATTCACCCCTCCACTTT
CDR3: CASQGGKNSPLHF

V: TRBV7-3
size: -
J: TRBJ2-6
D: -
DNA: TGTGCCAGCGCTCGGGGGTCTGGGGCCAACGTCCTGACTTTC
CDR3: CASARGSGANVLTF

V: TRBV5-1
size: -
J: TRBJ1-4
D: -
DNA: TGCGCCAGCAGCTTTATCCCAACTAATGAAAAACTGTTTTTT
CDR3: CASSFIPTNEKLFF

V: TRBV11-2
size: -
J: TRBJ2-3
D: -
DNA: TGTGCCAGCAGCTTAGATGTTCGGTCAGATACGCAGTATTTT
CDR3: CASSLDVRSDTQYF

V: TRBV4-2
size: -
J: TRBJ1-1
D: -
DNA: TGTGCCAGCAGCCAGACAGGAATGAACACTGAAGCTTTCTTT
CDR3: CASSQTGMNTEAFF

V: TRBV6-5
size: once
J: TRBJ1-2
D: -
DNA: TGTGCCAGCATTCCGGGCAGGGGAGACTACACCTTC
CDR3: CASIPGRGDYTF

V: TRBV27
size: -
J: TRBJ1-2
D: -
DNA: TGTGCCAGCAGGGGGGGGACGGGAAACTATGGCTACACCTTC
CDR3: CASRGGTGNYGYTF

V: TRBV7-2
size: -
J: TRBJ2-7
D: TRBD2
DNA: TGTGCCAGCAGCTTCTACCTACTAGCGGGAGAGCAGTACTTC
CDR3: CASSFYLLAGEQYF

V: TRBV7-3
size: -
J: TRBJ2-2
D: -
DNA: TGTGCCAGCAGCATAGACATTAACACCGGGGAGCTGTTTTTT
CDR3: CASSIDINTGELFF

V: TRBV10-3
size: few
J: TRBJ1-1
D: -
DNA: TGTGCCATCAGTGAGTCAGGGGGTGGGACTGAAGCTTTCTTT
CDR3: CAISESGGGTEAFF

V: TRBV7-2
size: -
J: TRBJ1-1
D: TRBD1
DNA: TGTGCCAGCAGCTTAGAAGCCAACAGGGGGCGAAATACTGAAGCTTTCTTT
CDR3: CASSLEANRGRNTEAFF

V: TRBV28
size: -
J: TRBJ1-4
D: -
DNA: TGTGCCAGCAGCGACAACCGTAATGAAAAACTGTTTTTT
CDR3: CASSDNRNEKLFF

V: TRBV19
size: -
J: TRBJ1-3
D: -
DNA: TGTGCCAGTAGTATGGAGGGGATCTCTGGAAACACCATATATTTT
CDR3: CASSMEGISGNTIYF

V: TRBV6-5
size: few
J: TRBJ1-1
D: -
DNA: TGTGCCAGCAGTTATGGCAGGGTGTCCCAAGCTTTCTTT
CDR3: CASSYGRVSQAFF

V: TRBV27
size: -
J: TRBJ1-4
D: TRBD1
DNA: TGTGCCAGCAGGTTCAGGGACAGGGTTAATGAAAAACTGTTTTTT
CDR3: CASRFRDRVNEKLFF

V: TRBV3-1/TRBV3-2
size: -
J: TRBJ2-5
D: TRBD1
DNA: TGTGCCAGCAGAAGACAGGGGAGAGGAGAGACCCAGTACTTC
CDR3: CASRRQGRGETQYF

V: TRBV7-2
size: -
J: TRBJ2-7
D: TRBD2
DNA: TGTGCCAGCAGCAAAGCGGGAGAGGCGTGGGGCTACGAGCAGTACTTC
CDR3: CASSKAGEAWGYEQYF

V: TRBV7-3
size: -
J: TRBJ2-7
D: -
DNA: TGTGCCAGCAGCTTAGGGCAGGGGAGCTCCTACGAGCAGTACTTC
CDR3: CASSLGQGSSYEQYF

V: TRBV10-3
size: -
J: TRBJ2-1
D: TRBD2
DNA: TGTGCCATCACCCAAGGGAGGGGTAACAATGAGCAGTTCTTC
CDR3: CAITQGRGNNEQFF

V: TRBV24-1
size: -
J: TRBJ1-5
D: -
DNA: TGTGCCACCAGTGATTCCGAGGTTAGGCAGCCCCAGCATTTT
CDR3: CATSDSEVRQPQHF

V: TRBV25-1
size: many
J: TRBJ2-1
D: -
DNA: TGTGCCAGCAGTGAATATTTAGGCCTGGGCGATGAGCAGTTCTTC
CDR3: CASSEYLGLGDEQFF

V: TRBV28
size: -
J: TRBJ2-7
D: TRBD1
DNA: TGTGCCAGCAGTCGTCCCGGGACAGTTTACGAGCAGTACTTC
CDR3: CASSRPGTVYEQYF

V: TRBV9
size: once
J: TRBJ2-3
D: TRBD2
DNA: TGTGCCAGCAGCGTACAGCCTAGCGGAGGCGGTACAGATACGCAGTATTTT
CDR3: CASSVQPSGGGTDTQYF

V: TRBV28
size: -
J: TRBJ1-5
D: -
DNA: TGTGCCAGCAGTTTGTCAGGGTACGGTCAGCCCCAGCATTTT
CDR3: CASSLSGYGQPQHF

V: TRBV18
size: -
J: TRBJ1-4
D: TRBD1
DNA: TGTGCCAGCTCACCATCGCGGACAGGGTACGAAAAACTGTTTTTT
CDR3: CASSPSRTGYEKLFF

V: TRBV19
size: few
J: TRBJ2-1
D: TRBD1
DNA: TGTGCCAGTAGTCTACCGGGACAGGGGAGCGATGAGCAGTTCTTC
CDR3: CASSLPGQGSDEQFF

V: TRBV10-3
size: -
J: TRBJ1-2
D: TRBD1
DNA: TGTGCCATCAGCCGGACAGGGCCTGCAAGCCTTAACTATGGCTACACCTTC
CDR3: CAISRTGPASLNYGYTF

V: TRBV29-1
size: once
J: TRBJ1-1
D: -
DNA: TGCAGCGTTGATTATCAGGGAGGGTCTGAAGCTTTCTTT
CDR3: CSVDYQGGSEAFF

V: TRBV6-5
size: -
J: TRBJ1-3
D: -
DNA: TGTGCCAGCAGTCCGGACTTTTCCTCTGGAAACACCATATATTTT
CDR3: CASSPDFSSGNTIYF

V: TRBV5-1
size: -
J: TRBJ2-7
D: TRBD2
DNA: TGCGCCAGCAGTTATGCCAGACTAGCGGGAGGATCCTACGAGCAGTACTTC
CDR3: CASSYARLAGGSYEQYF

V: TRBV11-2
size: many
J: TRBJ2-7
D: -
DNA: TGTGCCAGCCGGTCCCCCGGGTCCACCTACGAGCAGTACTTC
CDR3: CASRSPGSTYEQYF

V: TRBV7-9
size: few
J: TRBJ2-3
D: TRBD2
DNA: TGTGCCAGCAGCGGGACTAGCGGAATAAGAGGGGATACGCAGTATTTT
CDR3: CASSGTSGIRGDTQYF

V: TRBV28
size: -
J: TRBJ1-2
D: -
DNA: TGTGCCAGCAGTTTACAGGGGTTGGATGGCTACACCTTC
CDR3: CASSLQGLDGYTF

V: TRBV29-1
size: -
J: TRBJ2-1
D: -
DNA: TGCAGCGTTGAAGATTTCATACTCTCCTACAATGAGCAGTTCTTC
CDR3: CSVEDFILSYNEQFF

V: TRBV3-1/TRBV3-2
size: -
J: TRBJ1-1
D: -
DNA: TGTGCCAGCAGCCAAGCCGGGAGTACTGAAGCTTTCTTT
CDR3: CASSQAGSTEAFF

V: TRBV28
size: -
J: TRBJ2-4
D: -
DNA: TGTGCCAGCAGTTCGGACAGCAAAAACATTCAGTACTTC
CDR3: CASSSDSKNIQYF

V: TRBV5-6
size: -
J: TRBJ1-4
D: -
DNA: TGTGCCAGCAGCACTACAGGGTTGGGTGAAAAACTGTTTTTT
CDR3: CASSTTGLGEKLFF

V: TRBV7-9
size: -
J: TRBJ2-3
D: TRBD2
DNA: TGTGCCAGCAGCCCTCGGACTAGCGGGCCTCCCACGCAGTATTTT
CDR3: CASSPRTSGPPTQYF

V: TRBV28
size: -
J: TRBJ1-1
D: -
DNA: TGTGCCAGCAGACTAGGACAGACCAACACTGAAGCTTTCTTT
CDR3: CASRLGQTNTEAFF

V: TRBV10-3
size: -
J: TRBJ1-3
D: -
DNA: TGTGCCATCAGTGAGTTCCCCGGGACACTATCTGGAAACACCATATATTTT
CDR3: CAISEFPGTLSGNTIYF

V: TRBV6-5
size: few
J: TRBJ2-7
D: -
DNA: TGTGCCAGCAGTTACTCCCGGACAGTGAGCTCCTACGAGCAGTACTTC
CDR3: CASSYSRTVSSYEQYF

V: TRBV4-2
size: -
J: TRBJ1-1
D: -
DNA: TGTGCCAGCAGCCCCTTTATGTCTGAAGCTTTCTTT
CDR3: CASSPFMSEAFF

V: TRBV7-2
size: -
J: TRBJ2-4
D: TRBD1
DNA: TGTGCCAGCAGCTTAGTGACCTTAGTGACAGGGACGTCTAGAAACATTCAGTACTTC
CDR3: CASSLVTLVTGTSRNIQYF

V: TRBV15
size: many
J: TRBJ2-6
D: TRBD1
DNA: TGTGCCACCAGCAGGGGACAGGGGGCTTCTGGGGCCAACGTCCTGACTTTC
CDR3: CATSRGQGASGANVLTF

V: TRBV4-1
size: -
J: TRBJ2-3
D: TRBD2
DNA: TGCGCCAGCAGCCAAACACTAGCGGGGGCCGGCACAGATACGCAGTATTTT
CDR3: CASSQTLAGAGTDTQYF

V: TRBV3-1/TRBV3-2
size: -
J: TRBJ2-3
D: -
DNA: TGTGCCAGCAGCCAGCTCTCAGGGGTTTCGACAGATACGCAGTATTTT
CDR3: CASSQLSGVSTDTQYF

V: TRBV28
size: once
J: TRBJ1-2
D: TRBD1
DNA: TGTGCCAGCAGCCCAGGGACAGTCCCCTATGGCTACACCTTC
CDR3: CASSPGTVPYGYTF

V: TRBV12-3/TRBV12-4
size: -
J: TRBJ1-2
D: -
DNA: TGTGCCAGCAGTCAGGGTCAAATGAGCTACACCTTC
CDR3: CASSQGQMSYTF

V: TRBV11-2
size: once
J: TRBJ2-2
D: -
DNA: TGTGCCAGCAGCTTCCCGGGACTGAACACCGGGGAGCTGTTTTTT
CDR3: CASSFPGLNTGELFF

V: TRBV19
size: -
J: TRBJ2-1
D: TRBD2
DNA: TGTGCCACCCGAAGGGGGACTAGCGGGAGTTACAATGAGCAGTTCTTC
CDR3: CATRRGTSGSYNEQFF

V: TRBV21-1
size: -
J: TRBJ1-5
D: -
DNA: TGTGCCAGCAGCAAAGCTCCCCGGACGGGAGATGGGATGAGCAATCAGCCCCAGCATTTT
CDR3: CASSKAPRTGDGMSNQPQHF

V: TRBV7-3
size: -
J: TRBJ2-3
D: TRBD2
DNA: TGTGCCAGCAGCTTAACGAGAAGCGGGAGGGCCGTTCCTTATCCGCAGTATTTT
CDR3: CASSLTRSGRAVPYPQYF